Listed below are T cell receptor beta chains from one sample, sequenced in a study of CD8+ T cells in alopecia areata. Sequenced by immunoSEQ multiplex PCR; TCRdb stores in-frame clones only, minus some. The top ten clones hold about 0.5% of a sample with around 120,000 clones, around 56% of them seen once. The material was CD4+ T cells sorted from blood, obtained at week 4, from a patient treated with tofacitinib. These receptors were obtained from a human donor with alopecia areata. Both conserved end residues are part of each CDR3. The order of the fields is clone size, V gene, D gene, J gene, CDR3 protein, CDR3 DNA. The D gene is left open where the match is weak. A clone size is listed for some rows: how often the clone was seen (once, few, many), or a class if it is expanded.

clone_size: few
v_call: TRBV7-9
d_call: TRBD1
j_call: TRBJ2-7
cdr3_aa: CASSPGTGVYEQYF
cdr3_nt: TGTGCCAGCAGCCCCGGGACAGGGGTGTACGAGCAGTACTTC

clone_size: -
v_call: TRBV6-1
d_call: -
j_call: TRBJ1-1
cdr3_aa: CASSRREGNTEAFF
cdr3_nt: TGTGCCAGCAGTCGAAGGGAGGGGAACACTGAAGCTTTCTTT

clone_size: few
v_call: TRBV7-2
d_call: -
j_call: TRBJ1-2
cdr3_aa: CASSLESGYYGYTF
cdr3_nt: TGTGCCAGCAGCTTAGAGAGTGGCTACTATGGCTACACCTTC

clone_size: -
v_call: TRBV7-2
d_call: -
j_call: TRBJ1-4
cdr3_aa: CASSPGDMAGANEKLFF
cdr3_nt: TGTGCCAGCAGCCCCGGTGACATGGCTGGTGCTAATGAAAAACTGTTTTTT

clone_size: -
v_call: TRBV19
d_call: -
j_call: TRBJ2-7
cdr3_aa: CASSIRAGEQYF
cdr3_nt: TGTGCCAGTAGTATCAGGGCCGGCGAGCAGTACTTC

clone_size: -
v_call: TRBV27
d_call: TRBD1
j_call: TRBJ2-3
cdr3_aa: CASSTRQGPHTQYF
cdr3_nt: TGTGCCAGCAGTACGCGACAGGGCCCCCATACGCAGTATTTT

clone_size: -
v_call: TRBV7-8
d_call: -
j_call: TRBJ2-7
cdr3_aa: CASSLGDDYYEQYF
cdr3_nt: TGTGCCAGCAGCTTAGGGGATGACTACTACGAGCAGTACTTC

clone_size: -
v_call: TRBV30
d_call: -
j_call: TRBJ1-1
cdr3_aa: CAWSVPGSEAFF
cdr3_nt: TGTGCCTGGAGTGTTCCAGGGAGTGAAGCTTTCTTT

clone_size: -
v_call: TRBV6-5
d_call: TRBD1
j_call: TRBJ1-2
cdr3_aa: CASSYPSGGSYGYTF
cdr3_nt: TGTGCCAGCAGTTACCCGTCAGGGGGCAGCTATGGCTACACCTTC

clone_size: -
v_call: TRBV18
d_call: -
j_call: TRBJ1-1
cdr3_aa: CASSGGVSTEAFF
cdr3_nt: TGTGCCAGCTCGGGAGGGGTTAGCACTGAAGCTTTCTTT

clone_size: few
v_call: TRBV18
d_call: -
j_call: TRBJ2-6
cdr3_aa: CASSPSNVLTF
cdr3_nt: TGTGCCAGCTCACCTTCCAACGTCCTGACTTTC

clone_size: few
v_call: TRBV6-1
d_call: -
j_call: TRBJ2-7
cdr3_aa: CASSEAGRRHYEQYF
cdr3_nt: TGTGCCAGCAGTGAAGCGGGACGGCGGCACTACGAGCAGTACTTC

clone_size: few
v_call: TRBV30
d_call: TRBD2
j_call: TRBJ2-5
cdr3_aa: CAWSVGGSKETQYF
cdr3_nt: TGTGCCTGGAGTGTCGGCGGGAGTAAAGAGACCCAGTACTTC

clone_size: few
v_call: TRBV14
d_call: -
j_call: TRBJ2-5
cdr3_aa: CASSQQRGGETQYF
cdr3_nt: TGTGCCAGCAGCCAACAGCGAGGGGGAGAGACCCAGTACTTC

clone_size: few
v_call: TRBV10-3
d_call: -
j_call: TRBJ2-1
cdr3_aa: CAISGRDRNNEQFF
cdr3_nt: TGTGCCATCAGTGGTCGGGACCGTAACAATGAGCAGTTCTTC

clone_size: -
v_call: TRBV11-2
d_call: TRBD1
j_call: TRBJ2-5
cdr3_aa: CASSLTGAQETQYF
cdr3_nt: TGTGCCAGCAGCCTTACAGGGGCACAAGAGACCCAGTACTTC

clone_size: -
v_call: TRBV2
d_call: -
j_call: TRBJ1-5
cdr3_aa: CASSDSGLKGQPQHF
cdr3_nt: TGTGCCAGCAGTGACTCGGGTTTAAAGGGTCAGCCCCAGCATTTT

clone_size: -
v_call: TRBV30
d_call: -
j_call: TRBJ1-1
cdr3_aa: CAWSVGSPNTEAFF
cdr3_nt: TGTGCCTGGAGTGTAGGCTCACCGAACACTGAAGCTTTCTTT